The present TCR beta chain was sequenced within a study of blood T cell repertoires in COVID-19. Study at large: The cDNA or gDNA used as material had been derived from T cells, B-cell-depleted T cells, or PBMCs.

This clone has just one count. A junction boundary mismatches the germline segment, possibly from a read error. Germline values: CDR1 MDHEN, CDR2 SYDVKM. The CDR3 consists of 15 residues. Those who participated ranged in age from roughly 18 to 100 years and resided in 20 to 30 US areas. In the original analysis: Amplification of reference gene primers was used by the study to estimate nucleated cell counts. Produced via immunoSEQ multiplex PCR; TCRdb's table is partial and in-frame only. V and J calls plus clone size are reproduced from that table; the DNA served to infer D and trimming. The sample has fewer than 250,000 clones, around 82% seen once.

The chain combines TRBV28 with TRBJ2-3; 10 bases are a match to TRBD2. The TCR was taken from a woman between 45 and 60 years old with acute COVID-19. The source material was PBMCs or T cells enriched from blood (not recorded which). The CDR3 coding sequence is TGTGCCAGCAGCCCCTTGGGGCTAGCGGGGGCCGACTTACATTTT. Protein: CASSPLGLAGADLHF.